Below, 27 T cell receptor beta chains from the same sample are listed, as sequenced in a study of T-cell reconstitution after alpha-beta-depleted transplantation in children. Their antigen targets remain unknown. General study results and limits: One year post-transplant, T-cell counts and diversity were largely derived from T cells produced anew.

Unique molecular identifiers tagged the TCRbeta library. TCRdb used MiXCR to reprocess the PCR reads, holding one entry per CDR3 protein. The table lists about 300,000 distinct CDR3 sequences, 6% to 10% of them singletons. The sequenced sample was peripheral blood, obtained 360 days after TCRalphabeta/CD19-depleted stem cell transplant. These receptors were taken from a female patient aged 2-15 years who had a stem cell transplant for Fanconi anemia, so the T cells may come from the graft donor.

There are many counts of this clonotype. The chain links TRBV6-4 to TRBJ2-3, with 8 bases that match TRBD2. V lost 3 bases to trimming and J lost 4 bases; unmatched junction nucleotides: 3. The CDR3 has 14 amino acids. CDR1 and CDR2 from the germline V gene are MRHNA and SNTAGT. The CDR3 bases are TGTGCCAGCAGTGAAGCGGGGGCCGCAGATACGCAGTATTTT. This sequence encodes CASSEAGAADTQYF.

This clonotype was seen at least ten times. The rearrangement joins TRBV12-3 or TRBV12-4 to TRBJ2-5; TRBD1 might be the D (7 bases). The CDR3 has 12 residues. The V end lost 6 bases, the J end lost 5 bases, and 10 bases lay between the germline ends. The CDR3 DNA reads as TGTGCCAGCAGCAGGGGGGACGAGACCCAGTACTTC. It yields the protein CASSRGDETQYF.

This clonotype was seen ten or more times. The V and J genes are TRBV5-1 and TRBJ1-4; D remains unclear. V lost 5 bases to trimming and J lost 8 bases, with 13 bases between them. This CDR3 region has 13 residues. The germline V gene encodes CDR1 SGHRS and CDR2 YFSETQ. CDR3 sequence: CASSPINQEKLFF. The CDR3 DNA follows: TGCGCCAGCAGTCCAATCAACCAGGAAAAACTGTTTTTT.

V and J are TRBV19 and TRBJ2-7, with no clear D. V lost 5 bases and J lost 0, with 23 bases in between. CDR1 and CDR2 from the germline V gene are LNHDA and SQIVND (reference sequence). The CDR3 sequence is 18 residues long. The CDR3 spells CASSYRLPKPPSSYEQYF. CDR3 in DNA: TGTGCCAGTAGTTACCGCCTCCCTAAGCCCCCGAGCTCCTACGAGCAGTACTTC.

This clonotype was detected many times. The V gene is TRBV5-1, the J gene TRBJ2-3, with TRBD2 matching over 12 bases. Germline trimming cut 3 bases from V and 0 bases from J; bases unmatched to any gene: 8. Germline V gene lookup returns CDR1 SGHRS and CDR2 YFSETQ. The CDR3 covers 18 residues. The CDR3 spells CASSSKGTSGLSTDTQYF. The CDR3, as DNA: TGCGCCAGCAGCTCCAAAGGGACTAGCGGGCTAAGCACAGATACGCAGTATTTT. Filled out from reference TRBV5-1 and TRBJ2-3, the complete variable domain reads KAGVTQTPRYLIKTRGQQVTLSCSPISGHRSVSWYQQTPGQGLQFLFEYFSETQRNKGNFPGRFSGRQFSNSRSEMNVSTLELGDSALYLCASSSKGTSGLSTDTQYFGPGTRLTVL.

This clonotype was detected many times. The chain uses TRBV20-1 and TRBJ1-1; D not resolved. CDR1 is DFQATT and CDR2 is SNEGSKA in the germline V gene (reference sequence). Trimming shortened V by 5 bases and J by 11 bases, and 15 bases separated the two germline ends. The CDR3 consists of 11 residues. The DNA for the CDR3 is TGCAGTGCTGGAACCATGTTGAGGGCTTTCTTT. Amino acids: CSAGTMLRAFF.

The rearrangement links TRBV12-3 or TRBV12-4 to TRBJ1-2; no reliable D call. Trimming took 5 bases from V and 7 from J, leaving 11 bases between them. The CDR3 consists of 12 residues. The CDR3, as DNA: TGTGCCAGCAGTGCCCCCTTGGGTGGCTACACCTTC. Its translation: CASSAPLGGYTF.

CDR3: CASSYSKGQLDSYNEQFF. The DNA for the CDR3 is TGTGCCAGCAGTTACTCAAAAGGACAGTTGGATTCCTACAATGAGCAGTTCTTC. The chain couples TRBV6-2 or TRBV6-3 to TRBJ2-1; tentatively, D is TRBD1 (6 bases). The CDR3 has 18 residues. The V and J ends lost 0 bases and 1 base respectively, with 16 bases between them. Germline loops: CDR1 MNHEY, CDR2 SVGEGT.

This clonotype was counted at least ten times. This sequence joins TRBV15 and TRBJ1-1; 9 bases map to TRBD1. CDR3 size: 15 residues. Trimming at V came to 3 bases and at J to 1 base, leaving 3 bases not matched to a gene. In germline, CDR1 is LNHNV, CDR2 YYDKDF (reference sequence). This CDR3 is CATSREQGANTEAFF. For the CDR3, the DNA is TGTGCCACCAGCAGGGAACAGGGGGCGAACACTGAAGCTTTCTTT.

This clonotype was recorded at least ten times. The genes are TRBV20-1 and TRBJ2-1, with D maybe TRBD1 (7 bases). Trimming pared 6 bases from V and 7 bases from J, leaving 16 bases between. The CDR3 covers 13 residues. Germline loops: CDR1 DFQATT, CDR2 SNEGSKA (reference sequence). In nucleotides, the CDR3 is TGCAGTGCCGACAGGGAGGTTGAAAATGAGCAGTTCTTC. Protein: CSADREVENEQFF.

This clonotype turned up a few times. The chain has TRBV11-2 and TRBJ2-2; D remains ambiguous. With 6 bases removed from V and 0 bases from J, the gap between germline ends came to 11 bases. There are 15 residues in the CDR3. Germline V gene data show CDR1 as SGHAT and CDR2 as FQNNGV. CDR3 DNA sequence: TGTGCCAGCAGTTTCAAGACCCCGAACACCGGGGAGCTGTTTTTT. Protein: CASSFKTPNTGELFF.

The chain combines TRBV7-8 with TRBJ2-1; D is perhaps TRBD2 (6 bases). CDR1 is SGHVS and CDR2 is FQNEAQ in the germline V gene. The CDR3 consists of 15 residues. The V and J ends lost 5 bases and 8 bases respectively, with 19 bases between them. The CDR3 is CASSPTSRGSDEQFF. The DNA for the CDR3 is TGTGCCAGCAGCCCCACCTCGCGGGGTTCGGATGAGCAGTTCTTC.

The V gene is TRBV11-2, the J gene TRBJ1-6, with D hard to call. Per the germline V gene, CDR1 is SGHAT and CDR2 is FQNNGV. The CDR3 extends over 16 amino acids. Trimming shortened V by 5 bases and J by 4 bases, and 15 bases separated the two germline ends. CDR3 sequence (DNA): TGTGCCAGCAGCCCATTCAGGACGGCGTATAATTCACCCCTCCACTTT. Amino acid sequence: CASSPFRTAYNSPLHF.

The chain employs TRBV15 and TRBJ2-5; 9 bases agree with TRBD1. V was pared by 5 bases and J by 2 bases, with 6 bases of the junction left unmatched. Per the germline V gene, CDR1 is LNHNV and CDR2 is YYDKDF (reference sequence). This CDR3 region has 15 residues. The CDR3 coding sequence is TGTGCCACCAGCGGCCGGGACAGGGCACAAGAGACCCAGTACTTC. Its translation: CATSGRDRAQETQYF.

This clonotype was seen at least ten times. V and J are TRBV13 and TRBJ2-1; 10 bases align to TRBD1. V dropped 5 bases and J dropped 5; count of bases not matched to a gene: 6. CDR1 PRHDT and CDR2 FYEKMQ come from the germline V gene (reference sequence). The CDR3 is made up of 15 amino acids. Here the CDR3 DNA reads TGTGCCAGCAGCACTAGGGGACAGGGGAACAATGAGCAGTTCTTC. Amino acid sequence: CASSTRGQGNNEQFF.

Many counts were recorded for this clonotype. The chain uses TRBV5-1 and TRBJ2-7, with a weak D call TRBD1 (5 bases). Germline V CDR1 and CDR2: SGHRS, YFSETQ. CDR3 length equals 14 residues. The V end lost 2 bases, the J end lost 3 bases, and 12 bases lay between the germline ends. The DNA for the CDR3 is TGCGCCAGCAGCTTTAAGGGGCTCAGCTACGAGCAGTACTTC. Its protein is CASSFKGLSYEQYF.

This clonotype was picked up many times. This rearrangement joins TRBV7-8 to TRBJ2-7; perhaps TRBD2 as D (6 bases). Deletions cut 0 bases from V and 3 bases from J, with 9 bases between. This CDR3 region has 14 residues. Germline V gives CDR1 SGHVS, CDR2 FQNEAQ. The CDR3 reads CASSLAGLIYEQYV. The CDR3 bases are TGTGCCAGCAGCTTAGCGGGACTTATCTACGAGCAGTACGTC.

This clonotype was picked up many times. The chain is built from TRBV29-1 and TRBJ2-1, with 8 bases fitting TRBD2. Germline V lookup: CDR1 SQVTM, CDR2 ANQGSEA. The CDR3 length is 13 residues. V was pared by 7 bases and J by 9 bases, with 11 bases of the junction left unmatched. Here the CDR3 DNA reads TGCAGCGGGACCTACAGCGGGAGTCCTGAGCAGTTCTTC. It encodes CSGTYSGSPEQFF.

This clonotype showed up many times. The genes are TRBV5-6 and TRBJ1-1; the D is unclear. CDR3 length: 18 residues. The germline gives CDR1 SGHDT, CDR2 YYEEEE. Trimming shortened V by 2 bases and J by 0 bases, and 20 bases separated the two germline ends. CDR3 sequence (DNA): TGTGCCAGCAGCTTAGAGACCGGACGGCCTCTCATGAACACTGAAGCTTTCTTT. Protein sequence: CASSLETGRPLMNTEAFF.

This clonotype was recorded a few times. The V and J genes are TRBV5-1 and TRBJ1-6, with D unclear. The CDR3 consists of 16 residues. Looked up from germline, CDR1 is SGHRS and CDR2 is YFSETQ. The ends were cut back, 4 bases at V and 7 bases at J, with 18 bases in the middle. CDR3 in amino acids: CASSILSGGGNSPLHF. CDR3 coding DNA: TGCGCCAGCAGCATTCTCTCGGGCGGAGGGAATTCACCCCTCCACTTT.

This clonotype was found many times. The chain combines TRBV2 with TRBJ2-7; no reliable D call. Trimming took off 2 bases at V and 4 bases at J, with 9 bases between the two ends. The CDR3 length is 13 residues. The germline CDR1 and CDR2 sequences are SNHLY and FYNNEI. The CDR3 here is CASSETLEYEQYF. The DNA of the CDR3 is TGTGCCAGCAGTGAAACCCTGGAGTACGAGCAGTACTTC. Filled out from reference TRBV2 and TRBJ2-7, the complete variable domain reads EPEVTQTPSHQVTQMGQEVILRCVPISNHLYFYWYRQILGQKVEFLVSFYNNEISEKSEIFDDQFSVERPDGSNFTLKIRSTKLEDSAMYFCASSETLEYEQYFGPGTRLTVT.

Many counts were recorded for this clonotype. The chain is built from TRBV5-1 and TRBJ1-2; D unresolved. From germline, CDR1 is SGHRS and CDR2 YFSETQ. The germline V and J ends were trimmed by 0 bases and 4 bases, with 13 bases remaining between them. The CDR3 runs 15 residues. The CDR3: CASSLDGGRSYGYTF. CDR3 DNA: TGCGCCAGCAGCTTGGATGGAGGTCGGAGCTATGGCTACACCTTC.

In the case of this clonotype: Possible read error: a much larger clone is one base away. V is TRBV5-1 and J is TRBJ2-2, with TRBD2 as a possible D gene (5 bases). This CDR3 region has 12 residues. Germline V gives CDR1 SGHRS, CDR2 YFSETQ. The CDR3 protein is CASSFGPGEPFF. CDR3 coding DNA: TGCGCCAGCAGCTTTGGACCCGGGGAGCCGTTTTTT.

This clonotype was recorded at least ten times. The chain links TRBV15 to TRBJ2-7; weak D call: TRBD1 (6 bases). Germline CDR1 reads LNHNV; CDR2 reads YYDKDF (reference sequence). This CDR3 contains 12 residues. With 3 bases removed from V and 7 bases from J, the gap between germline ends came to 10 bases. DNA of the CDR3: TGTGCCACCAGCAGCAGGGGTGAGGAGCAGTACTTC. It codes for CATSSRGEEQYF.

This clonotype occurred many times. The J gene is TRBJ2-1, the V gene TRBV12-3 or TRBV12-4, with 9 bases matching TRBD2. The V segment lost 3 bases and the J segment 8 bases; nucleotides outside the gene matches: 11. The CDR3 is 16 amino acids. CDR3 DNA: TGTGCCAGCAGTTTCTGGGCGGGGGGGCGTTATTATGAGCAGTTCTTC. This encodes CASSFWAGGRYYEQFF.

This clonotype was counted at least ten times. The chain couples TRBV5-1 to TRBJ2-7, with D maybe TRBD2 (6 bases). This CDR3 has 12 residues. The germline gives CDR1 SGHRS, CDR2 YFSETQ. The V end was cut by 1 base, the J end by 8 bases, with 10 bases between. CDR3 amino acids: CASSLTRGQQYF. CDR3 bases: TGCGCCAGCAGCTTGACGCGGGGCCAGCAGTACTTC. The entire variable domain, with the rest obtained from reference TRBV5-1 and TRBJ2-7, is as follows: KAGVTQTPRYLIKTRGQQVTLSCSPISGHRSVSWYQQTPGQGLQFLFEYFSETQRNKGNFPGRFSGRQFSNSRSEMNVSTLELGDSALYLCASSLTRGQQYFGPGTRLTVT.

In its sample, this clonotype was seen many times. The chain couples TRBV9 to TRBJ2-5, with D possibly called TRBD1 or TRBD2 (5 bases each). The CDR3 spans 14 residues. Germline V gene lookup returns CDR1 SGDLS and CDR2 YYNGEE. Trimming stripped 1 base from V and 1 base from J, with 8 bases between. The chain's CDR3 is CASSVLGTQETQYF. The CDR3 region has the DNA TGTGCCAGCAGCGTACTCGGGACCCAAGAGACCCAGTACTTC.